Listed below are T cell receptor beta chains from one sample, sequenced in a study of shared clonotypes between healthy human individuals. Sequencing used immunoSEQ multiplex PCR; TCRdb keeps in-frame clones, though not all of them. The repertoire has approximately 940,000 clones, 76% of them found once; the top ten carry approximately 1.5%. The specimen sequenced was memory CD4+ T cells sorted from blood. These receptors were taken from a man in his late teens or twenties in good health. CDR3s include the opening cysteine and the closing phenylalanine or tryptophan. Fields, in order: D gene, V gene, clone size, J gene, CDR3 protein, CDR3 DNA. D genes are given only for firm matches. Part of the rows lack a size; the others show once, few, many or a class for expanded clones.

-	TRBV5-1	-	TRBJ1-2	CASSYGTAEGYTF	TGCGCCAGCAGCTACGGGACTGCGGAGGGCTACACCTTC
-	TRBV29-1	-	TRBJ2-7	CSGRESSGHEQYF	TGCAGCGGGAGGGAGAGCTCTGGCCACGAGCAGTACTTC
-	TRBV29-1	-	TRBJ2-7	CSVVGSYEQYF	TGCAGCGTTGTTGGTTCCTACGAGCAGTACTTC
TRBD2	TRBV2	-	TRBJ2-1	CASTVQGLASNNEQFF	TGTGCCAGCACTGTACAGGGACTAGCGAGTAACAATGAGCAGTTCTTC
-	TRBV5-1	-	TRBJ2-2	CASSNLQNTGELFF	TGCGCCAGCAGTAACCTTCAGAACACCGGGGAGCTGTTTTTT
-	TRBV28	-	TRBJ1-2	CASSPRDTTNYGYTF	TGTGCCAGCAGTCCTCGGGACACTACTAACTATGGCTACACCTTC
TRBD2	TRBV6-4	-	TRBJ2-3	CASSRLAGGTDTQYF	TGTGCCAGCAGCCGACTAGCGGGAGGCACAGATACGCAGTATTTT
-	TRBV7-2	few	TRBJ2-3	CASSFGAERFTDTQYF	TGTGCCAGCAGCTTCGGTGCGGAGCGCTTCACAGATACGCAGTATTTT
-	TRBV30	-	TRBJ2-7	CAWSVGPYEQYF	TGTGCCTGGAGCGTAGGTCCCTACGAGCAGTACTTC
TRBD1	TRBV27	-	TRBJ1-1	CASSLDDRGRAEAFF	TGTGCCAGCAGTTTAGATGACAGGGGGCGGGCTGAAGCTTTCTTT
-	TRBV30	-	TRBJ2-1	CAWSVLGGRVSNEQFF	TGTGCCTGGAGTGTCTTGGGCGGACGCGTAAGCAATGAGCAGTTCTTC
-	TRBV10-2	-	TRBJ2-1	CASSETGKTYNEQFF	TGCGCCAGCAGTGAGACCGGGAAAACCTACAATGAGCAGTTCTTC
-	TRBV27	once	TRBJ1-2	CASSLSAGVDGYTF	TGTGCCAGCAGTTTATCAGCAGGGGTGGATGGCTACACCTTC
-	TRBV19	-	TRBJ2-3	CASTPSGARTDTQYF	TGTGCCAGTACCCCTTCCGGAGCCCGCACAGATACGCAGTATTTT
-	TRBV20-1	-	TRBJ2-7	CSASISYEQYF	TGCAGTGCCAGTATTAGCTACGAGCAGTACTTC
-	TRBV5-6	-	TRBJ2-3	CASSYTGTDTQYF	TGTGCCAGCAGCTATACAGGGACAGATACGCAGTATTTT
-	TRBV6-5	-	TRBJ2-7	CASSYSGWARNEQYF	TGTGCCAGCAGTTACTCAGGGTGGGCTCGAAACGAGCAGTACTTC
TRBD2	TRBV5-4	-	TRBJ2-3	CASSLIGGSPTDTQYF	TGTGCCAGCAGCTTGATTGGCGGGAGCCCTACAGATACGCAGTATTTT
-	TRBV5-1	-	TRBJ2-2	CASSRTGLNTGELFF	TGCGCCAGCAGCAGAACAGGGTTGAACACCGGGGAGCTGTTTTTT
-	TRBV28	few	TRBJ1-1	CASRGRLNDEAFF	TGTGCCAGCAGAGGACGGCTCAATGATGAAGCTTTCTTT
TRBD2	TRBV5-1	-	TRBJ2-5	CASSPGSPSGSRETQYF	TGCGCCAGCAGCCCCGGCAGTCCTAGCGGGAGTCGGGAGACCCAGTACTTC
TRBD1	TRBV29-1	-	TRBJ2-7	CSVGGTAPTYEQYF	TGCAGCGTTGGGGGGACAGCCCCGACCTACGAGCAGTACTTC
TRBD2	TRBV13	-	TRBJ2-3	CASSRRTSGSTDTQYF	TGTGCCAGCAGTCGTCGGACTAGCGGTAGCACAGATACGCAGTATTTT
TRBD2	TRBV5-1	-	TRBJ2-5	CASSSGTSGETQYF	TGCGCCAGCAGCTCCGGGACTAGCGGAGAGACCCAGTACTTC
-	TRBV28	-	TRBJ2-7	CASSSSYEQYF	TGTGCCAGCAGTTCTAGCTACGAGCAGTACTTC
TRBD1	TRBV11-2	-	TRBJ2-2	CASRQIRGPYTGELFF	TGTGCCAGCAGGCAAATCAGGGGGCCGTACACCGGGGAGCTGTTTTTT
-	TRBV5-4	-	TRBJ2-6	CASSFAGSGANVLTF	TGTGCCAGCAGCTTTGCCGGCTCTGGGGCCAACGTCCTGACTTTC
TRBD1	TRBV9	-	TRBJ2-4	CASSRQGSNIQYF	TGTGCCAGCAGTCGACAGGGATCAAACATTCAGTACTTC
-	TRBV30	-	TRBJ2-2	CAWSVAVAVNTGELFF	TGTGCCTGGAGTGTAGCGGTAGCGGTGAACACCGGGGAGCTGTTTTTT
-	TRBV7-2	-	TRBJ2-5	CASSTDGAFLETQYF	TGTGCCAGCAGCACCGACGGGGCCTTCCTCGAGACCCAGTACTTC
TRBD1	TRBV11-2	-	TRBJ2-7	CASSLDRVREQYF	TGTGCCAGCAGCTTGGACAGGGTGCGGGAGCAGTACTTC
TRBD1	TRBV7-3	-	TRBJ2-5	CASSLQGGPSATQYF	TGTGCCAGCAGCTTACAAGGGGGCCCTTCTGCGACCCAGTACTTC
-	TRBV30	-	TRBJ1-5	CAWSQGRSNQPQHF	TGTGCCTGGAGTCAGGGACGGTCCAATCAGCCCCAGCATTTT
-	TRBV11-2	-	TRBJ1-1	CASSARVANTEAFF	TGTGCCAGCAGCGCCAGGGTCGCGAACACTGAAGCTTTCTTT
TRBD2	TRBV7-9	-	TRBJ2-5	CATFRASGDQETQYF	TGTGCCACGTTTAGGGCTAGCGGCGACCAAGAGACCCAGTACTTC
-	TRBV2	-	TRBJ2-7	CATSGQGGNREQYF	TGTGCCACCTCGGGCCAGGGTGGGAACCGCGAGCAGTACTTC
-	TRBV7-9	once	TRBJ2-3	CASSSPGPTGQSTDTQYF	TGTGCCAGCAGCTCGCCCGGACCGACTGGCCAGAGCACAGATACGCAGTATTTT
TRBD2	TRBV7-2	-	TRBJ2-7	CASSPPGLAIYEQYF	TGTGCCAGCAGCCCACCGGGACTAGCGATCTACGAGCAGTACTTC
TRBD1	TRBV11-2	-	TRBJ2-5	CASGRGTVETQYF	TGTGCCAGCGGCAGGGGGACGGTAGAGACCCAGTACTTC
TRBD2	TRBV7-2	-	TRBJ2-5	CASSLGGAGDQYF	TGTGCCAGCAGCTTAGGAGGGGCGGGGGACCAGTACTTC
-	TRBV29-1	few	TRBJ2-5	CSVFGGPIGETQYF	TGCAGCGTTTTCGGGGGCCCCATTGGGGAGACCCAGTACTTC
-	TRBV28	-	TRBJ1-6	CASSFGGTLYNSPLHF	TGTGCCAGCAGTTTTGGGGGGACGCTCTATAATTCACCCCTCCACTTT
TRBD1	TRBV18	-	TRBJ2-5	CASSPGDRGAGETQYF	TGTGCCAGCTCACCGGGGGACAGGGGCGCAGGAGAGACCCAGTACTTC
-	TRBV5-4	few	TRBJ2-7	CASSSKYEQYF	TGTGCCAGCAGCTCCAAATACGAGCAGTACTTC
-	TRBV6-5	-	TRBJ1-2	CASSPGSGYGYTF	TGTGCCAGCTCCCCGGGAAGCGGCTATGGCTACACCTTC
-	TRBV19	-	TRBJ1-3	CASSRDSGNTIYF	TGTGCCAGTAGTCGGGACTCTGGAAACACCATATATTTT
TRBD1	TRBV19	-	TRBJ1-2	CASRTGLFYGYTF	TGTGCCAGCCGGACAGGGCTTTTCTATGGCTACACCTTC
-	TRBV2	-	TRBJ2-3	CASSQWARRNTQYF	TGTGCCAGCAGTCAATGGGCTAGGAGGAATACGCAGTATTTT
-	TRBV28	once	TRBJ1-5	CASSPLQGGSNQPQHF	TGTGCCAGCAGTCCGCTACAGGGAGGCAGCAATCAGCCCCAGCATTTT
-	TRBV21-1	-	TRBJ2-1	CASSARRRGSSYNEQFF	TGTGCCAGCAGCGCCAGGCGGCGGGGGAGCTCCTACAATGAGCAGTTCTTC
-	TRBV7-2	-	TRBJ2-1	CASSHLVLGVVF	TGTGCCAGCAGTCACCTTGTCCTCGGGGTAGTCTTC
-	TRBV7-2	-	TRBJ2-7	CASSFGGKGEQYF	TGTGCCAGCAGCTTTGGCGGGAAGGGAGAGCAGTACTTC
-	TRBV5-1	few	TRBJ2-3	CASSSRGHTDTQYF	TGCGCCAGCAGCTCCAGGGGCCACACAGATACGCAGTATTTT
TRBD1	TRBV11-2	-	TRBJ1-3	CASSLIGTGTPGNTIYF	TGTGCCAGCAGCTTAATTGGGACAGGGACACCAGGAAACACCATATATTTT
TRBD2	TRBV12-5	-	TRBJ2-7	CASGLVLWRLLAGGASSYEQYF	TGTGCTAGTGGTTTGGTACTATGGAGATTACTAGCGGGAGGAGCCTCTTCCTACGAGCAGTACTTC
-	TRBV6-1	-	TRBJ1-5	CASSEFGVDFSNQPQHF	TGTGCCAGCAGTGAGTTTGGGGTAGATTTTAGCAATCAGCCCCAGCATTTT